This paragraph reports one TCR beta chain. Antigen: not known. This sample was taken from a study of CD8+CD57+ T cells in acquired aplastic anemia. Study-level information: On average, sorted CD4+ and CD8+ cells gave 3 to 4 ug of DNA. The study obtained about 10.8 million reads on average for CD4+ cells from healthy donors. Findings and caveats of the study: Researchers report that around 29 CD8+ CDR3 sequences appeared in both patients and controls. Levels of CD8+ Simpson's diversity were not significantly distinct in patients versus controls.

It was genomic DNA that served as the template for profiling TCR beta VDJ and CDR3. A single record per CDR3 protein comes from TCRdb applying MiXCR to the reads. The sample shows about 160,000 distinct CDR3 sequences, just under 45% of them seen only once. CDR3 length: 16 amino acids. Trimming pared 3 bases from V and 2 bases from J, leaving 17 bases between. The V gene's germline CDR1 is LNHDA and CDR2 SQIVND (reference sequence). The V and J genes are TRBV19 and TRBJ2-7, with D possibly being TRBD2 (5 bases). Source material: sorted CD4+, CD8+, or CD8+CD57+ T cells (not recorded which) from PBMCs. The TCR was taken from a human donor in good health. In DNA form, the CDR3 reads TGTGCCAGTAGTATCCGCGGGCTTAACCACCCCTACGAGCAGTACTTC. It specifies CASSIRGLNHPYEQYF.